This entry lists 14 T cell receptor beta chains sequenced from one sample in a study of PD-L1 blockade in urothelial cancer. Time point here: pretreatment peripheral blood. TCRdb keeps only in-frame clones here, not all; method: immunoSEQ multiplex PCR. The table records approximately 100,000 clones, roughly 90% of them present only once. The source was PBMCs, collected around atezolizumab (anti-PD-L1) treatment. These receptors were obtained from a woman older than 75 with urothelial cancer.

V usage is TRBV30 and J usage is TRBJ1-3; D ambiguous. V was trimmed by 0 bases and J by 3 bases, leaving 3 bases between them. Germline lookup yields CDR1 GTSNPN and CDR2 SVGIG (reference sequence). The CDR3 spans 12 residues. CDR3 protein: CAWSVRGNTIYF. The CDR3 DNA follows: TGTGCCTGGAGTGTTCGTGGAAACACCATATATTTT.

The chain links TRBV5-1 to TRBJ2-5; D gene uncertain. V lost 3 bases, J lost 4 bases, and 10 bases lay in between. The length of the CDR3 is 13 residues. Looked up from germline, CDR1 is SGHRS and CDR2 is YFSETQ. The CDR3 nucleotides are TGCGCCAGCAGCTCATACAGTGGAGAGACCCAGTACTTC. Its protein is CASSSYSGETQYF.

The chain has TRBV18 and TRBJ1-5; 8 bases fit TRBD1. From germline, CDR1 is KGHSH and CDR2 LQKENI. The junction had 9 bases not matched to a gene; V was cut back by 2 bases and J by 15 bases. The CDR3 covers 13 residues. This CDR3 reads CASSPGQGTPLHF. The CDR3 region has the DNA TGTGCCAGCTCACCAGGACAGGGTACCCCTTTGCATTTT.

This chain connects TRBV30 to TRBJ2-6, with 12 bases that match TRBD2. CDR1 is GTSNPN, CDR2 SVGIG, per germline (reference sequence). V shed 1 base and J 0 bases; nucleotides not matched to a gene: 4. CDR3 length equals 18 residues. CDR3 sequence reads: CAWSGLAGGSSGANVLTF. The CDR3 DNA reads TGTGCCTGGAGTGGTCTAGCGGGAGGGAGCTCTGGGGCCAACGTCCTGACTTTC.

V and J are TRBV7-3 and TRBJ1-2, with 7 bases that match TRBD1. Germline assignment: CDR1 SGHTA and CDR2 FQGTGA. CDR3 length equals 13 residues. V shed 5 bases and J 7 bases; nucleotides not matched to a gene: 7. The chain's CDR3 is CASSTTTGVGYTF. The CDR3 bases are TGTGCCAGCAGCACTACTACAGGGGTTGGCTACACCTTC. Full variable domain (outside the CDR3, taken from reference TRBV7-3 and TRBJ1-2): GAGVSQTPSNKVTEKGKYVELRCDPISGHTALYWYRQSLGQGPEFLIYFQGTGAADDSGLPNDRFFAVRPEGSVSTLKIQRTERGDSAVYLCASSTTTGVGYTFGSGTRLTVV.

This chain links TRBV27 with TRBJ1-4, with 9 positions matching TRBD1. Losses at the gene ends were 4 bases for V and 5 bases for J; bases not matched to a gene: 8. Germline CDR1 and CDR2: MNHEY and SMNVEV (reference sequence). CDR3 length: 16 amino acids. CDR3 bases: TGTGCCAGCAGTTCATCGACAGGGGGTCGGAATGAAAAACTGTTTTTT. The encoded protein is CASSSSTGGRNEKLFF.

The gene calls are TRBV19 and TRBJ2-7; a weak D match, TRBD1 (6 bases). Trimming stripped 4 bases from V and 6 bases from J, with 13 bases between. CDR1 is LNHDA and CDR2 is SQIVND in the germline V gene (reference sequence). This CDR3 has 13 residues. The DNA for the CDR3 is TGTGCCAGTAGTACTCACTCGGACAGCGAGCAGTACTTC. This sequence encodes CASSTHSDSEQYF.

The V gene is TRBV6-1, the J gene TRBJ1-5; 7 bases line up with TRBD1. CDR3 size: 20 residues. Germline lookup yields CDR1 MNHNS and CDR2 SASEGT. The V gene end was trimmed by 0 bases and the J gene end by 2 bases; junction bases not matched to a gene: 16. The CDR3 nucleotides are TGTGCCAGCAGTGAAGCGTCCCGGGGGTACTCGACAGGGCGCAATCAGCCCCAGCATTTT. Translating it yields CASSEASRGYSTGRNQPQHF.

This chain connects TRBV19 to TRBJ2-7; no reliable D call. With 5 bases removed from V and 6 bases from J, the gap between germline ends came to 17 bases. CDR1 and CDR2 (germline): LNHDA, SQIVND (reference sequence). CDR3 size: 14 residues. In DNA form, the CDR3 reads TGTGCCAGTAGTCTGTCCGCCCCAAACTCCGAGCAGTACTTC. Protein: CASSLSAPNSEQYF.

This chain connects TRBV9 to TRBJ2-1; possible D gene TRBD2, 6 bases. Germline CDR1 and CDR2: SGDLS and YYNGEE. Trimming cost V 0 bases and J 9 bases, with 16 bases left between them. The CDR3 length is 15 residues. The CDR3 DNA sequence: TGTGCCAGCAGCGTAGAACTAGCTAGTTTCCGTGAGCAGTTCTTC. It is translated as CASSVELASFREQFF.

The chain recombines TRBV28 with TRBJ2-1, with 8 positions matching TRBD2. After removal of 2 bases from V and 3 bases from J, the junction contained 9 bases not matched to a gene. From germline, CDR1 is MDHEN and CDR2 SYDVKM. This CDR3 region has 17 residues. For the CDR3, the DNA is TGTGCCAGCAGTTTAATTGGTGGACTAGCTGGCTACAATGAGCAGTTCTTC. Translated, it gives CASSLIGGLAGYNEQFF.

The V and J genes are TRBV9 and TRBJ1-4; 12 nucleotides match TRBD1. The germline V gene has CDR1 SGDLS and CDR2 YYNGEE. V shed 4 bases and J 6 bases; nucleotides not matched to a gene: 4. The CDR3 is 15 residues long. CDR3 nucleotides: TGTGCCAGCAGCCCTGGGACAGGGGGCGATGAAAAACTGTTTTTT. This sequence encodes CASSPGTGGDEKLFF.

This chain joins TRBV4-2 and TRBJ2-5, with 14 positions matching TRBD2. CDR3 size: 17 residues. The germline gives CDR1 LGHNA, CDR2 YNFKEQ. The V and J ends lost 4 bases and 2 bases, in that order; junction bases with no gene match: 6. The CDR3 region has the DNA TGTGCCAGCAGCCCGGGGACTAGCGGGGGCATACAAGAGACCCAGTACTTC. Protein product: CASSPGTSGGIQETQYF.

The CDR3 here is CASSPRSSGSSDTQYF. As DNA, the CDR3 is TGTGCCAGCTCACCACGAAGTAGCGGGAGTTCAGATACGCAGTATTTT. The chain carries TRBV18 and TRBJ2-3; 9 bases fit TRBD2. Losses at the gene ends were 1 base for V and 4 bases for J; bases not matched to a gene: 6. Germline-derived CDR1 and CDR2 are KGHSH and LQKENI. The CDR3 runs 16 residues.